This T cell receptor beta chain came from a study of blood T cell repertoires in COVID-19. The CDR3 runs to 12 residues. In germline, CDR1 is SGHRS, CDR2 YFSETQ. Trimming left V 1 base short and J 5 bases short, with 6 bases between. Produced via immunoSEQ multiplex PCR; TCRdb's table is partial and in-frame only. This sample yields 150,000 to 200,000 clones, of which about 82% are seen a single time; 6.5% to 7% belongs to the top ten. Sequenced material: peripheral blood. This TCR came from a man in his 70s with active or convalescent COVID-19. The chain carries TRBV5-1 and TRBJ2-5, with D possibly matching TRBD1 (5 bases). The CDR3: CASSLHRETQYF. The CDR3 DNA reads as TGCGCCAGCAGCTTGCACAGGGAGACCCAGTACTTC.